This T cell receptor (beta chain) was sequenced for a study of T cells in Graves' hyperthyroidism and ophthalmopathy. Across the study: The initial diagnosis was the point when peripheral blood was collected, ahead of any treatment.

V was trimmed by 1 base and J by 4 bases, leaving 8 bases between them. Germline V lookup: CDR1 LGHNT, CDR2 FRNRAP. CDR3 length: 13 amino acids. There were TCR beta CDR3 regions amplified from RNA transcripts. TCR CDR3 underwent first-round RT-PCR with the HTBI primer set. A single record per CDR3 protein comes from TCRdb applying MiXCR to the multiplex PCR reads. Of hundreds of thousands of distinct CDR3 sequences in the sample, over 12% were seen once. This clonotype occurred a few times. The sequenced sample was blood. The J gene is TRBJ2-7, the V gene TRBV12-5; D is unresolved. This TCR was recovered from a young man with Graves' ophthalmopathy. DNA for the CDR3: TGTGCTAGTGGTTTGGGACCGCTTTACGAGCAGTACTTC. It encodes CASGLGPLYEQYF. Looking up the rest from reference TRBV12-5 and TRBJ2-7 gives the full variable domain: DARVTQTPRHKVTEMGQEVTMRCQPILGHNTVFWYRQTMMQGLELLAYFRNRAPLDDSGMPKDRFSAEMPDATLATLKIQPSEPRDSAVYFCASGLGPLYEQYFGPGTRLTVT.